This T cell receptor beta chain was found in a study of control samples from healthy donors and cancer patients. Trimming removed 2 bases from V and 2 bases from J, with 10 bases in between. The CDR3 is 15 residues long. Germline CDR1 and CDR2: MNHEY and SVGAGI. Produced via immunoSEQ multiplex PCR; TCRdb's table is partial and in-frame only. The top ten hold roughly 8.7% of the sample, which has some 140,000 clones, roughly nine tenths seen once. The material sequenced was blood. The clonotype was recovered from a woman aged 25 to 39 in good health. This chain joins TRBV6-5 and TRBJ2-1; no clear D gene. This CDR3 reads CASSYTSWPYNEQFF. The DNA for the CDR3 is TGTGCCAGCAGTTACACCAGCTGGCCCTACAATGAGCAGTTCTTC.